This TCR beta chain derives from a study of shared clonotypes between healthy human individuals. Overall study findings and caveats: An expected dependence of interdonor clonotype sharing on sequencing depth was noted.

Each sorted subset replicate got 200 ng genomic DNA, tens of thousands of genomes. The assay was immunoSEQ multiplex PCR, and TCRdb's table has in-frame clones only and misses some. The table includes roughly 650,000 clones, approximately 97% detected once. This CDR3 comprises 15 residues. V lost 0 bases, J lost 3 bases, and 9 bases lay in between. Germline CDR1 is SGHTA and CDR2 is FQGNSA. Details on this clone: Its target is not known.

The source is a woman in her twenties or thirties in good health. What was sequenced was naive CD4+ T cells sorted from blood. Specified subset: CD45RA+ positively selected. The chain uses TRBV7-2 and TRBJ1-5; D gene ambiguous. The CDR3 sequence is CASSLAVGNNQPQHF. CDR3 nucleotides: TGTGCCAGCAGCTTAGCTGTCGGAAACAATCAGCCCCAGCATTTT. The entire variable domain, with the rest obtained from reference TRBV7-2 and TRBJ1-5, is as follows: GAGVSQSPSNKVTEKGKDVELRCDPISGHTALYWYRQSLGQGLEFLIYFQGNSAPDKSGLPSDRFSAERTGGSVSTLTIQRTQQEDSAVYLCASSLAVGNNQPQHFGDGTRLSIL.